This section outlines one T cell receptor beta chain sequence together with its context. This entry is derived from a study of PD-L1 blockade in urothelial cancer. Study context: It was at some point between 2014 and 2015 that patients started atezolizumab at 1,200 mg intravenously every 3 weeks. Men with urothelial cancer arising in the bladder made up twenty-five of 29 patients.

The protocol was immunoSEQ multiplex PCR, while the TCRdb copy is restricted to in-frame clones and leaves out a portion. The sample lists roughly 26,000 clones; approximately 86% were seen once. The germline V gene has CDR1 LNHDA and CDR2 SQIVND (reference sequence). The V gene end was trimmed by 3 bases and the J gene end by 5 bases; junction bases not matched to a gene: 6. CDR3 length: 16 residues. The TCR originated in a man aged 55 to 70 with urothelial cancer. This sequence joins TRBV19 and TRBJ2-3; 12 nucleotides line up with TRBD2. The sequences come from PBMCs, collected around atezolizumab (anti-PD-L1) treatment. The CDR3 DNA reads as TGTGCCAGTAGTATCTCTGGACTAGCGGGGAAAGATACGCAGTATTTT. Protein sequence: CASSISGLAGKDTQYF.